The clone carrying this T cell receptor beta chain was seen only a few times. Its target is unknown. Study results and limitations: Tumor memory CD4+ T cell TCR gene usage clustered with blood and lymph node memory CD4+ cells and lymph node naive CD4+ cells. Tumor Tregs overlapped most with tumor, then blood, naive CD4+ cells. Whole repertoires were not studied in the larger cohort, only one V-J beta rearrangement.

With 3 bases removed from V and 4 bases from J, the gap between germline ends came to 6 bases. The CDR3 has 12 residues. Germline V gives CDR1 KGHSH, CDR2 LQKENI. Semi-nested PCR with Nested Universal Primer A followed constant-region reverse priming of full-length variable regions. TCRdb re-called the 5' RACE reads with MiXCR, one entry per CDR3 protein. The data hold around 44,000 distinct CDR3 sequences, with approximately 22% observed a single time. The sorted Tregs were CD4+CD25+CD127-/low cells. Source material: Tregs sorted from blood. This chain joins TRBV18 and TRBJ1-2; D is undetermined. The TCR was taken from a female donor with breast cancer. The CDR3 loop is CASSPQSYGYTF. The CDR3 nucleotides read TGTGCCAGCTCACCTCAGAGCTATGGCTACACCTTC.